The source of this T cell receptor (beta chain) is a study of cytomegalovirus exposure and HLA in healthy donors. This clone was counted a single time. What it binds is unknown. Germline V gene lookup returns CDR1 SGHDT and CDR2 YYEEEE. Trimming cost V 1 base and J 1 base, with 6 bases left between them. CDR3 length: 13 amino acids. Notes on the study in general: Later on, an analysis found that several of the most significant clusters appeared to be linked to common viral pathogens, which included parvovirus B19. Researchers reported in a later analysis that a missense DCLRE1C variant was tied to TCR beta V- and J-gene trimming. According to reports, the classifier identified cytomegalovirus status with high specificity and sensitivity. TCR beta sequences numbering 15,000 to 20,000 were associated with HLA alleles at 0.05 false discovery rate in a later analysis.

It was with 60 Vbeta and 13 Jbeta primers that the PCR ran. TCRdb keeps only in-frame clones here, not all; method: immunoSEQ multiplex PCR. The data show about 150,000 clones, about 70% seen once. Specimen: PBMCs. The chain couples TRBV5-6 to TRBJ2-7, with unresolved D. The clonotype originates from a man aged 18 to 30 in good health and CMV-seronegative. In nucleotides, the CDR3 is TGTGCCAGCAGCTTGTTCGGGTCCTACGAGCAGTACGTC. This codes for CASSLFGSYEQYV.